The clone carrying this TCR beta chain was found many times. This entry comes from a study of T cells in Graves' hyperthyroidism and ophthalmopathy. RNA transcripts served as the template for amplifying TCR beta CDR3 regions. In the first-round RT-PCR of the TCR CDR3, the HTBI primer set was used. TCRdb reanalysed the multiplex PCR reads using MiXCR and keeps one entry per CDR3 protein. Altogether 250,000 or so distinct CDR3 sequences are present, roughly 15% being singletons, with the ten largest covering 30%. Germline loops: CDR1 MGHRA, CDR2 YSYEKL. The CDR3 has 15 residues. V lost 4 bases to trimming and J lost 5 bases; unmatched junction nucleotides: 10. A sample of blood taken at first hyperthyroidism diagnosis preceded any ophthalmopathy symptoms.

The sequence was collected from a woman aged 50 to 60 with Graves' hyperthyroidism that later progressed to Graves' ophthalmopathy. The rearrangement uses TRBV4-1 and TRBJ2-7; TRBD1 agrees at 8 bases. Material for sequencing was blood. Written as DNA, the CDR3 is TGCGCCAGCAGCCCTTTCAGGGGGCCAGGGGACGAGCAGTACTTC. Protein: CASSPFRGPGDEQYF.